Below, 28 T cell receptor beta chains from the same sample are listed, as sequenced in a study of regulatory T cells in long-lasting Graves disease. Stated time point: newly diagnosed GD, antithyroid drugs for less than 3 months. Following extraction of RNA from PBMCs, that RNA was used to make the TCR library. Researchers made TCR beta libraries by using iRepertoire HTBI primers and running Arm-PCR on CDR3 regions. Via MiXCR, TCRdb re-called the multiplex PCR reads, giving one row per CDR3 protein. The table includes some 330,000 distinct CDR3 sequences, 10% to 15% detected once. These data were also reused for a study on T cells in Graves' hyperthyroidism and ophthalmopathy.

The specimen comprised peripheral blood mononuclear cells (PBMCs), sampled at new diagnosis, from a patient treated with antithyroid drugs. These receptors originate from a woman between 18 and 29 years old with Graves disease.

The chain has TRBV6-2 or TRBV6-3 and TRBJ2-1; the D gene is possibly TRBD1 (6 bases). The CDR3 runs 14 residues. CDR1 MNHEY and CDR2 SVGEGT come from the germline V gene. V was cut by 6 bases and J by 9 bases, with 18 bases left in between. CDR3 loop: CASRGTRNFLEQFF. Here the CDR3 DNA reads TGTGCCAGCAGGGGGACACGGAATTTTCTTGAGCAGTTCTTC.

The rearrangement uses TRBV20-1 and TRBJ2-7; 7 nucleotides agree with TRBD2. Losses at the gene ends were 6 bases for V and 0 bases for J; bases not matched to a gene: 8. This CDR3 spans 14 amino acids. Looked up from germline, CDR1 is DFQATT and CDR2 is SNEGSKA (reference sequence). CDR3 residues: CSAQRASGSYEQYF. The CDR3 nucleotides read TGCAGTGCCCAAAGGGCTAGCGGCTCCTACGAGCAGTACTTC.

This clonotype showed up many times. CDR3: CASSARGRAEAFF. CDR3 in DNA: TGTGCCAGTAGTGCCCGAGGACGTGCTGAAGCTTTCTTT. The chain employs TRBV19 and TRBJ1-1; D is uncertain. Germline CDR1 reads LNHDA; CDR2 reads SQIVND (reference sequence). The CDR3 sequence is 13 residues long. The germline V and J ends were trimmed by 5 bases and 6 bases, with 13 bases remaining between them.

In its sample, this clonotype was seen many times. This chain links TRBV15 with TRBJ1-5, with D tentatively TRBD1 (6 bases). CDR1 LNHNV and CDR2 YYDKDF come from the germline V gene (reference sequence). The CDR3 consists of 15 residues. V lost 1 base, J lost 6 bases, and 13 bases lay in between. The CDR3 DNA is TGTGCCACCAGCAGAGCCGGAGGGGGGATTCAGCCCCAGCATTTT. Protein product: CATSRAGGGIQPQHF.

Notes on this clonotype: A read error is possible here, since a much larger clone lies one base away. The chain combines TRBV6-2 or TRBV6-3 with TRBJ2-7, with a possible D match to TRBD2 (5 bases). Germline V gene sequence: CDR1 MNHEY, CDR2 SVGEGT. CDR3 length equals 14 residues. Here the CDR3 reads CANSQTAGVHEQYF. The CDR3 DNA is TGTGCCAACAGTCAAACTGCCGGGGTCCACGAGCAGTACTTC.

In this sample, this clonotype turned up many times. V usage is TRBV5-1 and J usage is TRBJ2-3; no clear D. Germline V gene lookup returns CDR1 SGHRS and CDR2 YFSETQ. V was pared by 1 base and J by 2 bases, with 11 bases between. The CDR3 contains 15 residues. The CDR3 protein is CASSLQALLTDTQYF. CDR3 DNA sequence: TGCGCCAGCAGCTTGCAGGCGCTGCTCACAGATACGCAGTATTTT.

This clonotype has just a few counts. The gene calls are TRBV7-3 and TRBJ1-2; 12 nucleotides line up with TRBD1. This CDR3 region has 14 residues. After removal of 5 bases from V and 6 bases from J, the junction contained 4 bases not matched to a gene. The germline V gene encodes CDR1 SGHTA and CDR2 FQGTGA. Here the CDR3 DNA reads TGTGCCAGCAGCATGGGACAGGGGGCGCATGGCTACACCTTC. Translating gives CASSMGQGAHGYTF.

This clonotype was counted a few times. An end of the junction differs from the germline gene, which may be a read error. The gene calls are TRBV9 and TRBJ2-5; TRBD2 matches 9 bases. CDR1 SGDLS and CDR2 YYNGEE come from the germline V gene. The CDR3 sequence is 15 residues long. CDR3 DNA sequence: TGTGCCAGCAGCTTTAGCGGGGGCGACCAGGAGACCCAGTACTTC. As protein: CASSFSGGDQETQYF.

About this clonotype itself: A much larger clone differs from this one at a single base, so this may be a read error. J is TRBJ2-1 and V is TRBV7-3; D is unclear. In germline, CDR1 is SGHTA, CDR2 FQGTGA. Trimming removed 2 bases at V and 10 bases at J, with 15 bases between. This CDR3 is built from 14 residues. CDR3: CASSLGWTSSEQFF. CDR3 coding DNA: TGTGCCAGCAGCTTAGGGTGGACCAGTTCGGAGCAGTTCTTC.

This clonotype was recorded at least ten times. This chain joins TRBV3-1 and TRBJ2-1, with D tentatively TRBD1 or TRBD2 (5 bases each). Germline V CDR1 and CDR2: LGHDT, YNNKEL (reference sequence). V lost 0 bases, J lost 0 bases, and 9 bases lay in between. This CDR3 has 16 amino acids. The CDR3: CASSQDEGPSYNEQFF. The CDR3, as DNA: TGTGCCAGCAGCCAAGACGAGGGGCCCTCCTACAATGAGCAGTTCTTC.

This clonotype was seen a handful of times. The chain joins TRBV19 to TRBJ1-2; D ambiguous. The V gene lost 5 bases and the J gene lost 2 bases, with 12 bases spanning the gap. In germline, CDR1 is LNHDA, CDR2 SQIVND (reference sequence). The CDR3 is 14 residues long. CDR3 amino acids: CASSLTSFNYGYTF. The CDR3 region has the DNA TGTGCCAGTAGTTTGACCTCCTTCAACTATGGCTACACCTTC.

Comments on this clonotype: The junction shows a germline mismatch at one end, possibly a read error. This rearrangement joins TRBV20-1 to TRBJ2-7; the D gene could be TRBD1 or TRBD2 (5 bases each). The CDR3 is 18 residues long. The germline V gene has CDR1 DFQATT and CDR2 SNEGSKA (reference sequence). The CDR3 nucleotides read TGCAGTGCTTACTCGAGGGGAGTCGGCAACCTATTCTCCCACGAGCAGTACTTC. This gives the protein CSAYSRGVGNLFSHEQYF.

This clonotype was seen at least ten times. The V gene is TRBV27, the J gene TRBJ2-3; D remains ambiguous. Germline lookup yields CDR1 MNHEY and CDR2 SMNVEV (reference sequence). The CDR3 runs 13 residues. The V gene lost 7 bases and the J gene lost 6 bases, with 14 bases spanning the gap. The CDR3 sequence: CASTRTTGDTQYF. The CDR3 DNA follows: TGTGCCAGCACCCGAACCACTGGGGATACGCAGTATTTT.

This clonotype was recorded many times. One end of the junction does not line up with germline, which may come from a read error. The V call is TRBV11-2, the J call TRBJ1-1; possible D gene TRBD1, 6 bases. The CDR3 extends over 15 amino acids. The germline CDR1 and CDR2 sequences are SGHAT and FQNNGV. This chain's CDR3 is CASSQTTGGHTEAFF. As DNA, the CDR3 is TGCGCCAGCAGCCAGACGACAGGCGGTCACACTGAAGCTTTCTTT. Full variable domain (outside the CDR3, taken from reference TRBV11-2 and TRBJ1-1): EAGVAQSPRYKIIEKRQSVAFWCNPISGHATLYWYQQILGQGPKLLIQFQNNGVVDDSQLPKDRFSAERLKGVDSTLKIQPAKLEDSAVYLCASSQTTGGHTEAFFGQGTRLTVV.

As concerns this clonotype: A much larger clone differs by one base, so this may be a read error. The genes are TRBV28 and TRBJ2-3, with D tentatively TRBD2 (6 bases). There are 14 residues in the CDR3. The germline V gene encodes CDR1 MDHEN and CDR2 SYDVKM. DNA for the CDR3: TGTGCCGGCAGTTTATCGCGGGGATTGGATACGCAGTATTTT. Translating gives CAGSLSRGLDTQYF.

There are a few counts of this clonotype. This chain links TRBV6-2 or TRBV6-3 with TRBJ1-6, with TRBD1 as a possible D gene (5 bases). The CDR3 spans 18 residues. V was pared by 5 bases and J by 4 bases, with 21 bases between. Germline values: CDR1 MNHEY, CDR2 SVGEGT. The CDR3 DNA reads as TGTGCCAGCAGTGAAGCTTTTGGGAGAGGGGTATATAATTCACCCCTCCACTTT. Amino acid sequence: CASSEAFGRGVYNSPLHF.

This clonotype appeared many times. V is TRBV28 and J is TRBJ2-1; 15 bases agree with TRBD2. Germline V gene data show CDR1 as MDHEN and CDR2 as SYDVKM. CDR3 length: 17 residues. With 4 bases clipped from V and 8 bases from J, the junction kept 9 bases outside the gene matches. In DNA form, the CDR3 reads TGTGCCAGCAGTTCCAACTCCGGGACTAGCGGGAGGTATGAGCAGTTCTTC. It specifies CASSSNSGTSGRYEQFF.

This clonotype was detected many times. The chain uses TRBV30 and TRBJ2-1; D uncertain. With 0 bases removed from V and 0 bases from J, the gap between germline ends came to 6 bases. The CDR3 loop spans 14 amino acids. CDR1 and CDR2 from the germline V gene are GTSNPN and SVGIG (reference sequence). The DNA of the CDR3 is TGTGCCTGGAGTGTATACAGCTCCTACAATGAGCAGTTCTTC. Protein product: CAWSVYSSYNEQFF.

A few counts support this clonotype. V and J are TRBV19 and TRBJ1-6, with D uncertain. Trimming removed 8 bases at V and 6 bases at J, with 20 bases between. Germline-derived CDR1 and CDR2 are LNHDA and SQIVND (reference sequence). This CDR3 has 16 amino acids. The CDR3 DNA reads TGTGCCAGTTACGGACGGCCCGAGAACCCTAATTCACCCCTCCACTTT. Residues: CASYGRPENPNSPLHF.

This clonotype was detected ten times or more. V is TRBV12-3 or TRBV12-4 and J is TRBJ2-1, with D maybe TRBD1 (5 bases). CDR3 length: 11 amino acids. V was trimmed by 4 bases and J by 10 bases, leaving 8 bases between them. The CDR3 loop reads CASSYRTEQFF. In DNA, the CDR3 is TGTGCCAGCAGTTATAGGACAGAGCAGTTCTTC.

This chain links TRBV5-1 with TRBJ2-7; D gene unclear. The CDR3 extends over 13 amino acids. V was trimmed by 2 bases and J by 6 bases, leaving 12 bases between them. Germline CDR1 and CDR2: SGHRS and YFSETQ. CDR3 protein: CASSLKRNGEQYF. The CDR3 nucleotides are TGCGCCAGCAGCTTAAAAAGGAATGGCGAGCAGTACTTC.

The rearrangement uses TRBV15 and TRBJ2-4; the D gene is possibly TRBD1 (5 bases). The germline V gene encodes CDR1 LNHNV and CDR2 YYDKDF (reference sequence). This CDR3 spans 13 amino acids. Trimming took off 5 bases at V and 4 bases at J, with 9 bases between the two ends. CDR3 protein: CATSVSGKNIQYF. Here the CDR3 DNA reads TGTGCCACCAGCGTATCAGGGAAAAACATTCAGTACTTC.

This clonotype appeared many times. The chain recombines TRBV20-1 with TRBJ2-7; TRBD2 aligns across 12 bases. This CDR3 contains 16 residues. V gave up 4 bases and J gave up 6 bases; unmatched junction bases: 13. Germline V gene lookup returns CDR1 DFQATT and CDR2 SNEGSKA (reference sequence). The CDR3 DNA sequence: TGCAGTGCTACCCGGACTAGCGGGAACTCTTTCGGCGAGCAGTACTTC. Translation gives CSATRTSGNSFGEQYF.

Remarks on this clonotype: A read error may be the cause here, since a much bigger clone is one base away. The CDR3 DNA is TGTGCCAGCTCACCACCCTCCTACGAGCAGTACGTC. This translates into CASSPPSYEQYV. This sequence joins TRBV18 and TRBJ2-7; D unclear. The CDR3 is made up of 12 amino acids. Germline V lookup: CDR1 KGHSH, CDR2 LQKENI. Trimming removed 0 bases from V and 0 bases from J, with 0 bases in between.

The chain has TRBV6-1 and TRBJ1-1; 7 bases map to TRBD1. This CDR3 has 18 residues. J gave up 1 base and V 6 bases, and 17 bases lay outside the gene matches. CDR1 is MNHNS, CDR2 SASEGT, per germline. CDR3 protein: CASSRAVDREIPNTEAFF. CDR3 DNA sequence: TGTGCCAGCAGCCGGGCCGTCGACAGGGAAATACCGAACACTGAAGCTTTCTTT.

This clonotype was counted at least ten times. The chain is built from TRBV20-1 and TRBJ2-2; D is perhaps TRBD1 (5 bases). The germline V gene encodes CDR1 DFQATT and CDR2 SNEGSKA (reference sequence). Trimming removed 0 bases from V and 0 bases from J, with 11 bases in between. The CDR3 has 16 amino acids. As DNA, the CDR3 is TGCAGTGCTAGAGATCCTGGGGCCGCGAACACCGGGGAGCTGTTTTTT. This translates into CSARDPGAANTGELFF.

The sample holds many counts of this clonotype. This chain connects TRBV29-1 to TRBJ2-3; TRBD2 matches 14 bases. Trimming took 7 bases from V and 2 from J; bases not matched to a gene: 5. In germline, CDR1 is SQVTM, CDR2 ANQGSEA. The CDR3 sequence is 15 residues long. For the CDR3, the DNA is TGCAGCGCCTGGACTAGCGGGGGGCTCACAGATACGCAGTATTTT. This codes for CSAWTSGGLTDTQYF.

This clonotype was counted many times. The CDR3 nucleotides read TGTGCCAGCAGCCAAGATCATAGCGGGAGGGCCGTACGAGGGGAGCTGTTTTTT. It encodes CASSQDHSGRAVRGELFF. The rearrangement links TRBV4-2 to TRBJ2-2, with 11 bases that match TRBD2. Germline-derived CDR1 and CDR2 are LGHNA and YNFKEQ. This CDR3 spans 18 amino acids. V lost 0 bases, J lost 8 bases, and 11 bases stayed unmatched.